The clone carrying this T cell receptor (beta chain) was seen once. The sample originates from a study of blood T cell repertoires in COVID-19. Study-level information: The United States, Italy and Spain supplied acute and convalescent COVID-19 samples. Sources were T cells, B-cell-depleted T cells, or PBMCs; the material itself was cDNA or gDNA.

Germline CDR1 reads LGHDT; CDR2 reads YNNKEL (reference sequence). The CDR3 contains 16 residues. V was pared by 4 bases and J by 1 base, with 14 bases between. As processed by the authors: Cell counts per sample came from amplifying reference gene primers. Generated by immunoSEQ multiplex PCR, the TCRdb table keeps only in-frame clones and is missing some. That table supplies the V and J calls and clone size; D and trimming were determined from the DNA. This sample has 84,000 or so clones; more than 60% occur once, and the top ten carry approximately 11%. This rearrangement joins TRBV3-1 (or the pseudogene TRBV3-2) to TRBJ2-1; a possible D gene is TRBD2 (6 bases). The receptor comes from a man in his 70s with acute or convalescent COVID-19. Sequencing was carried out using peripheral blood. CDR3 amino acids: CASSRQRSGSYNEQFF. DNA of the CDR3: TGTGCCAGCAGCCGCCAGCGGAGCGGGTCCTACAATGAGCAGTTCTTC.